The clone carrying this T cell receptor (beta chain) appeared many times. Its specificity is not known. This specimen belongs to a study of T cells after yellow fever vaccination. Overall study: SMART-Seq v4 Ultra Low Input prepared libraries from low-cell fractions. General study points: Post-booster samples contained most primary-vaccination clones (around 95% CD4, approximately 88% CD8).

The CDR3 covers 15 residues. J was trimmed by 5 bases and V by 6 bases; bases with no gene match: 11. One entry per CDR3 protein, called by TCRdb with MiXCR from the 5' RACE reads. The table has some 340,000 distinct CDR3 sequences, roughly 3.9% seen once; the top ten hold under 30%. The chain carries TRBV12-3 or TRBV12-4 and TRBJ2-7, with TRBD1 matching 9 bases. The sample in question was PBMCs, obtained 5 days after the yellow fever booster vaccination. The TCR was taken from a man between 18 and 35 years old who received the YFV17D yellow fever vaccine. The CDR3 region is CASSPRTGVRDEQYF. For the CDR3, the DNA is TGTGCCAGCAGCCCTCGGACAGGGGTACGGGACGAGCAGTACTTC.